Below, 26 T cell receptor beta chains from the same sample are listed, as sequenced in a study of human T cells and chemical hapten exposure. TCRdb reprocessed the RACE reads with MiXCR, giving one entry per CDR3 protein. This sample yields a few hundred thousand distinct CDR3 sequences, of which 5% to 6.5% are seen a single time; 7% to 10% belongs to the top ten. The time point denotes: pre-sensitization, week 0. Treatment of the sample: therapeutic diphenylcyclopropenone sensitization with weekly scalp DPC. The starting material was whole blood, obtained in connection with sensitization to the hapten diphenylcyclopropenone (DPC). These receptors were collected from a woman aged 18-29 years with alopecia areata. Some clones in this sample may be carry-over from other donors' samples.

Only a few counts were recorded for this clonotype. J is TRBJ1-1 and V is TRBV29-1, with D perhaps matching TRBD1 (5 bases). The CDR3 has 14 amino acids. Trimming removed 3 bases from V and 1 base from J, with 12 bases in between. The germline V gene has CDR1 SQVTM and CDR2 ANQGSEA. The CDR3 spells CSVEVGRANTEAFF. CDR3 nucleotides: TGCAGCGTTGAGGTTGGCAGGGCGAACACTGAAGCTTTCTTT.

This clonotype has just a few counts. The chain has TRBV7-9 and TRBJ2-5; D may correspond to TRBD1 or TRBD2 (5 bases each). CDR1 and CDR2 from the germline V gene are SEHNR and FQNEAQ (reference sequence). Trimming pared 3 bases from V and 1 base from J, leaving 9 bases between. The CDR3 totals 14 residues. The CDR3 spells CASSFAGTQETQYF. CDR3 nucleotide sequence: TGTGCCAGCAGCTTTGCCGGGACCCAAGAGACCCAGTACTTC. Combining the CDR3 with reference TRBV7-9 and TRBJ2-5 gives the whole variable domain DTGVSQNPRHKITKRGQNVTFRCDPISEHNRLYWYRQTLGQGPEFLTYFQNEAQLEKSRLLSDRFSAERPKGSFSTLEIQRTEQGDSAMYLCASSFAGTQETQYFGPGTRLLVL.

This chain connects TRBV4-3 to TRBJ1-6; 7 bases are shared with TRBD1. The junction had 7 bases not matched to a gene; V was cut back by 2 bases and J by 9 bases. CDR3 size: 15 residues. CDR1 and CDR2 from the germline V gene are LGHNA and YSLEER. CDR3 in DNA: TGCGCCAGCAGCCAAACAGGGGACCTGAGTTCACCCCTCCACTTT. This codes for CASSQTGDLSSPLHF.

This clonotype was seen a handful of times. The V call is TRBV4-1, the J call TRBJ1-5, with D maybe TRBD1 (6 bases). Germline CDR1 reads MGHRA; CDR2 reads YSYEKL. This CDR3 is built from 17 residues. Trimming shortened V by 1 base and J by 3 bases, and 16 bases separated the two germline ends. CDR3 sequence: CASSQGTAPSANQPQHF. In DNA, the CDR3 is TGCGCCAGCAGCCAAGGGACAGCTCCGTCCGCCAATCAGCCCCAGCATTTT.

The chain has TRBV7-8 and TRBJ1-2, with D unresolved. CDR3 length: 17 amino acids. The V end lost 5 bases, the J end lost 3 bases, and 22 bases lay between the germline ends. Per germline, CDR1 SGHVS and CDR2 FQNEAQ. For the CDR3, the DNA is TGTGCCAGCAGCAATGAAGCTTTTTTTGGGCCGGACTATGGCTACACCTTC. Residues: CASSNEAFFGPDYGYTF.

This clonotype was detected ten times or more. V and J are TRBV20-1 and TRBJ1-2; tentative D call: TRBD1 (5 bases). The CDR3 has 18 residues. CDR1 DFQATT and CDR2 SNEGSKA come from the germline V gene (reference sequence). V was cut by 5 bases and J by 0 bases, with 25 bases left in between. The CDR3 nucleotides are TGCAGTGCTCCCAGGACAAGGAAAGGGCTGAGCCCTAACTATGGCTACACCTTC. Protein product: CSAPRTRKGLSPNYGYTF.

This clonotype was picked up a small number of times. This sequence joins TRBV7-9 and TRBJ2-5; no clear D. This CDR3 has 14 amino acids. The germline CDR1 and CDR2 sequences are SEHNR and FQNEAQ (reference sequence). V was trimmed by 3 bases and J by 1 base, leaving 9 bases between them. DNA for the CDR3: TGTGCCAGCAGCTTGATGGAAAGCCAAGAGACCCAGTACTTC. Its translation: CASSLMESQETQYF.

There are many counts of this clonotype. The chain carries TRBV7-9 and TRBJ1-4; TRBD1 is a possible D gene (5 bases). The germline V gene has CDR1 SEHNR and CDR2 FQNEAQ (reference sequence). V was clipped by 3 bases and J by 0 bases, with 8 bases between them. There are 15 residues in the CDR3. CDR3 amino acids: CASSFDSTTNEKLFF. In DNA, the CDR3 is TGTGCCAGCAGCTTTGACAGCACAACTAATGAAAAACTGTTTTTT.

In this sample, this clonotype turned up a few times. This sequence joins TRBV29-1 and TRBJ2-2, with unresolved D. Trimming took off 2 bases at V and 6 bases at J, with 4 bases between the two ends. The CDR3 is 11 residues long. CDR1 is SQVTM, CDR2 ANQGSEA, per germline. CDR3 nucleotides: TGCAGCGTTGAACAAGCCGGGGAGCTGTTTTTT. Translating it yields CSVEQAGELFF.

This clonotype came up a few times. The chain joins TRBV28 to TRBJ1-2; D may be TRBD1 (5 bases). This CDR3 region has 16 residues. V dropped 6 bases and J dropped 4 bases, with 21 bases sitting between them. Germline V gives CDR1 MDHEN, CDR2 SYDVKM. Written as DNA, the CDR3 is TGTGCCAGCAGCCGTGTGCGCCCGGGGGTTTCCTATGGCTACACCTTC. Protein product: CASSRVRPGVSYGYTF.

The chain couples TRBV20-1 to TRBJ1-1; tentatively, D is TRBD1 (5 bases). The CDR3 loop spans 13 amino acids. V lost 6 bases to trimming and J lost 2 bases, with 13 bases between them. Germline-derived CDR1 and CDR2 are DFQATT and SNEGSKA (reference sequence). CDR3 loop: CSASLGTNTEAFF. CDR3 bases: TGCAGTGCCTCCCTGGGGACCAACACTGAAGCTTTCTTT.

This chain uses TRBV6-1 with TRBJ1-1; possibly TRBD1 for D (6 bases). In germline, CDR1 is MNHNS, CDR2 SASEGT. Trimming removed 5 bases at V and 0 bases at J, with 16 bases between. This CDR3 spans 16 amino acids. The CDR3 region is CASSNPPGQLNTEAFF. The DNA of the CDR3 is TGTGCCAGCAGTAATCCACCTGGACAGTTGAACACTGAAGCTTTCTTT.

This clonotype was seen at least ten times. The chain uses TRBV6-1 and TRBJ2-3; 10 bases map to TRBD2. Germline CDR1 is MNHNS and CDR2 is SASEGT. This CDR3 has 15 residues. V was pared by 8 bases and J by 2 bases, with 7 bases of the junction left unmatched. The CDR3 sequence is CASHELAGTTDTQYF. CDR3 DNA: TGTGCCAGCCATGAACTAGCGGGGACCACAGATACGCAGTATTTT.

The J gene is TRBJ2-3, the V gene TRBV6-2 or TRBV6-3; D remains ambiguous. CDR1 and CDR2 (germline): MNHEY, SVGEGT. V gave up 6 bases and J gave up 5 bases, with 15 bases separating them. The CDR3 is 14 amino acids. The CDR3 nucleotides are TGTGCCAGCAGCCTAAAGTTGGAAGGAGATACGCAGTATTTT. This sequence encodes CASSLKLEGDTQYF.

This clonotype was observed many times. This chain uses TRBV12-3 or TRBV12-4 with TRBJ1-1, with a weak D call TRBD1 (5 bases). V dropped 5 bases and J dropped 11 bases, with 15 bases sitting between them. This CDR3 spans 12 amino acids. CDR3 sequence (DNA): TGTGCCAGCAGTCTGGGACGGCCACGGGCTTTCTTT. Its translation: CASSLGRPRAFF.

This rearrangement joins TRBV3-1 to TRBJ1-3; TRBD1 might be the D (6 bases). Trimming shortened V by 4 bases and J by 3 bases, and 13 bases separated the two germline ends. The CDR3 is 15 residues long. The germline gives CDR1 LGHDT, CDR2 YNNKEL (reference sequence). DNA of the CDR3: TGTGCCAGCAGCCGAAATACAGGGTTTGGAAACACCATATATTTT. It is translated as CASSRNTGFGNTIYF.

This clonotype was counted only a few times. The J gene is TRBJ2-7, the V gene TRBV6-6; D is unclear. The CDR3 has 16 amino acids. Between the trimmed V and J ends, which lost 7 bases and 0 bases, there was a span of 19 bases. CDR1 is MNHNY, CDR2 SVGAGI, per germline (reference sequence). The DNA of the CDR3 is TGTGCCAGCACCAACCCCTGGAGTAATCGCTCCTACGAGCAGTACTTC. Protein: CASTNPWSNRSYEQYF.

This clonotype was observed a handful of times. The rearrangement uses TRBV28 and TRBJ2-3; 8 bases agree with TRBD2. The CDR3 extends over 15 amino acids. Unmatched junction bases numbered 11, after V lost 8 bases and J lost 4 bases. CDR1 is MDHEN, CDR2 SYDVKM, per germline. CDR3 region: CASPPPSGSSDTQYF. DNA for the CDR3: TGTGCCAGCCCCCCTCCTAGCGGGTCGTCAGATACGCAGTATTTT.

The chain combines TRBV11-2 with TRBJ1-5; 9 bases agree with TRBD1. V shed 1 base and J 4 bases; nucleotides not matched to a gene: 5. The CDR3 totals 16 residues. In germline, CDR1 is SGHAT, CDR2 FQNNGV. In DNA form, the CDR3 reads TGTGCCAGCAGCTTAGGGGGACAGGGAGGAAATCAGCCCCAGCATTTT. Translating gives CASSLGGQGGNQPQHF.

The rearrangement links TRBV4-2 to TRBJ2-1, with 14 positions matching TRBD2. CDR1 is LGHNA and CDR2 is YNFKEQ in the germline V gene. The trim removed 0 bases at V and 5 bases at J, leaving 15 bases unmatched. The CDR3 has 21 residues. The CDR3 nucleotides are TGTGCCAGCAGCCAAGATCTTAAGACTAGCGGGGGGGCATGGATGGACAATGAGCAGTTCTTC. Protein product: CASSQDLKTSGGAWMDNEQFF.

Many counts were recorded for this clonotype. This rearrangement joins TRBV7-9 to TRBJ2-7; 7 bases match TRBD1. The CDR3 extends over 14 amino acids. The germline gives CDR1 SEHNR, CDR2 FQNEAQ (reference sequence). Trimming took 6 bases from V and 0 from J; bases not matched to a gene: 5. This CDR3 is CASSLDRYSYEQYF. The CDR3 nucleotides read TGTGCCAGCAGTTTGGACAGGTACTCCTACGAGCAGTACTTC.

This sequence joins TRBV11-3 and TRBJ2-1; no definite D call. This CDR3 region has 13 residues. CDR1 is SGHNT and CDR2 is YENEEA in the germline V gene. Trimming cost V 3 bases and J 9 bases, with 12 bases left between them. The CDR3 spells CASSFEVGSEQFF. As DNA, the CDR3 is TGTGCCAGCAGCTTTGAAGTGGGTTCTGAGCAGTTCTTC.

V gene TRBV11-2 combines with J gene TRBJ1-3, with D possibly matching TRBD1 (5 bases). V was trimmed by 2 bases and J by 2 bases, leaving 10 bases between them. The CDR3 has 15 amino acids. Germline CDR1 and CDR2: SGHAT and FQNNGV. CDR3 sequence (DNA): TGTGCCAGCAGCTTAACAGGTTATCCTGGAAACACCATATATTTT. Encoded protein: CASSLTGYPGNTIYF.

This clonotype was seen many times. The V call is TRBV2, the J call TRBJ1-2; D might be TRBD1 (5 bases). CDR1 and CDR2 (germline): SNHLY, FYNNEI. Trimming stripped 3 bases from V and 7 bases from J, with 9 bases between. This CDR3 contains 12 residues. The CDR3 loop reads CASSEGQLGYTF. The DNA of the CDR3 is TGTGCCAGCAGTGAGGGGCAACTTGGCTACACCTTC.

This clonotype has more than one count but fewer than ten. The germline gene is not matched at one end of the junction; a read error may be the cause. The rearrangement uses TRBV7-6 and TRBJ1-1; weak D call: TRBD1 (5 bases). Germline CDR1 SGHVS, CDR2 FNYEAQ. This CDR3 has 15 residues. The CDR3 reads CASSSRDGENAEAFF. DNA for the CDR3: TGTGCCAGCAGCTCACGGGACGGCGAGAACGCTGAAGCTTTCTTT.

V usage is TRBV12-3 or TRBV12-4 and J usage is TRBJ1-1; maybe TRBD1 (5 bases). CDR3 length: 13 residues. V was pared by 3 bases and J by 6 bases, with 11 bases between. CDR3: CASSFVGLPEAFF. The CDR3 DNA sequence: TGTGCCAGCAGTTTTGTGGGGCTGCCTGAAGCTTTCTTT.